The 29 T cell receptor beta chains in this list originate from one sample, sequenced in a study of blood T cell repertoires in COVID-19. Here immunoSEQ multiplex PCR was the method, and the copy in TCRdb shows in-frame clones only, minus some. The sample contains 100,000 to 150,000 clones, more than 70% of which appear only once. What was sequenced was peripheral blood. These receptor sequences come from a woman in her sixties with acute or convalescent COVID-19.

V usage is TRBV7-8 and J usage is TRBJ2-1; 10 bases match TRBD2. Germline V gives CDR1 SGHVS, CDR2 FQNEAQ. The CDR3 consists of 15 residues. V gave up 5 bases and J gave up 2 bases; unmatched junction bases: 3. This chain's CDR3 is CASSVGLAAYNEQFF. CDR3 DNA sequence: TGTGCCAGCAGCGTTGGACTAGCGGCCTACAATGAGCAGTTCTTC.

The V call is TRBV9, the J call TRBJ1-3; D may be TRBD1 (6 bases). Germline V gene lookup returns CDR1 SGDLS and CDR2 YYNGEE. The CDR3 totals 14 residues. V lost 0 bases to trimming and J lost 4 bases, with 8 bases between them. The CDR3 DNA sequence: TGTGCCAGCAGCGTAGCAGGGGCCGGAAACACCATATATTTT. It codes for CASSVAGAGNTIYF.

This CDR3 is CASNPKRGPYNEQFF. The CDR3 bases are TGTGCCAGCAATCCAAAGCGGGGCCCCTACAATGAGCAGTTCTTC. The rearrangement uses TRBV28 and TRBJ2-1; 7 nucleotides align to TRBD2. CDR3 length: 15 amino acids. V was clipped by 7 bases and J by 2 bases; unmatched bases: 8. From germline, CDR1 is MDHEN and CDR2 SYDVKM.

The genes are TRBV3-1 (or the pseudogene TRBV3-2) and TRBJ2-3; TRBD2 matches at 9 bases. The J segment lost 2 bases and the V segment lost 4 bases, leaving 7 bases of the junction unmatched. In germline, CDR1 is LGHDT, CDR2 YNNKEL (reference sequence). The CDR3 covers 16 residues. CDR3 sequence reads: CASSPLTSGYTDTQYF. The CDR3 bases are TGTGCCAGCAGCCCTCTGACTAGCGGCTACACAGATACGCAGTATTTT.

The chain couples TRBV28 to TRBJ2-7; 7 bases align to TRBD1. J was trimmed by 2 bases and V by 2 bases; bases with no gene match: 6. The CDR3 loop spans 15 amino acids. The germline V gene has CDR1 MDHEN and CDR2 SYDVKM. The CDR3 here is CASSLPGQLTYEQYF. The DNA for the CDR3 is TGTGCCAGCAGTTTACCGGGACAGCTAACCTACGAGCAGTACTTC.

The chain employs TRBV5-4 and TRBJ1-1; tentatively, D is TRBD1 (6 bases). Germline lookup yields CDR1 SGHNT and CDR2 YYREEE (reference sequence). V lost 4 bases, J lost 0 bases, and 13 bases lay in between. This CDR3 comprises 15 residues. The CDR3 coding sequence is TGTGCCAGCAGCCCGGCAGGGGTTCTGAACACTGAAGCTTTCTTT. As protein: CASSPAGVLNTEAFF.

This rearrangement joins TRBV3-1 (or the pseudogene TRBV3-2) to TRBJ2-5, with TRBD2 matching 8 bases. The CDR3 extends over 16 amino acids. V gave up 0 bases and J gave up 5 bases; unmatched junction bases: 8. Germline V gene data show CDR1 as LGHDT and CDR2 as YNNKEL (reference sequence). CDR3 loop: CASSQEGVAGMETQYF. The CDR3, as DNA: TGTGCCAGCAGCCAAGAAGGGGTAGCGGGAATGGAGACCCAGTACTTC.

V usage is TRBV5-1 and J usage is TRBJ2-1, with 12 bases fitting TRBD2. The CDR3 extends over 14 amino acids. CDR1 SGHRS and CDR2 YFSETQ come from the germline V gene. V trimming: 5 bases; J trimming: 10 bases; junction bases outside the gene matches: 7. CDR3 coding DNA: TGCGCCAGCAGACTCGAGGGACTAGCGGGCGAGCAGTTCTTC. Its protein product is CASRLEGLAGEQFF.

The V and J genes are TRBV28 and TRBJ2-2; 8 nucleotides agree with TRBD2. The CDR3 runs to 14 residues. From germline, CDR1 is MDHEN and CDR2 SYDVKM. The J segment lost 3 bases and the V segment lost 7 bases, leaving 4 bases of the junction unmatched. CDR3 bases: TGTGCCAGCATTCGGGGGGGGTACACCGGGGAGCTGTTTTTT. Translated, it gives CASIRGGYTGELFF.

The rearrangement links TRBV12-3 or TRBV12-4 to TRBJ1-6; 7 bases map to TRBD1. CDR3 length: 13 residues. The V segment lost 7 bases and the J segment 6 bases; nucleotides outside the gene matches: 3. The CDR3 DNA is TGTGCCAGCACGGGACAGACTAATTCACCCCTCCACTTT. This codes for CASTGQTNSPLHF.

The chain recombines TRBV10-3 with TRBJ2-2, with a tentative D call TRBD1 (5 bases). Germline V gene sequence: CDR1 ENHRY, CDR2 SYGVKD. V lost 3 bases to trimming and J lost 8 bases, with 10 bases between them. The CDR3 has 13 residues. The CDR3 DNA reads as TGTGCCATCAGTGAAACCAGGGAAGGGGAGCTGTTTTTT. As protein: CAISETREGELFF.

The gene calls are TRBV11-2 and TRBJ2-7, with 7 bases fitting TRBD1. CDR1 SGHAT and CDR2 FQNNGV come from the germline V gene. The CDR3 consists of 15 residues. J was trimmed by 1 base and V by 5 bases; bases with no gene match: 8. DNA of the CDR3: TGTGCCAGCAGCCTTGGGACAGACCATTCCTACGAGCAGTACGTC. Translation: CASSLGTDHSYEQYV.

A single count supports this clone. The chain employs TRBV24-1 and TRBJ2-5; TRBD1 aligns across 10 bases. CDR1 KGHDR and CDR2 SFDVKD come from the germline V gene. This CDR3 region has 16 residues. J lost 5 bases, V lost 2 bases, and 7 bases had no gene match. CDR3: CATSDSDRGHRETQYF. Here the CDR3 DNA reads TGTGCCACCAGTGATTCCGACAGGGGGCACAGGGAGACCCAGTACTTC.

The rearrangement joins TRBV20-1 to TRBJ2-1; D is perhaps TRBD2 (5 bases). The CDR3 extends over 14 amino acids. Germline-derived CDR1 and CDR2 are DFQATT and SNEGSKA (reference sequence). The ends were cut back, 3 bases at V and 2 bases at J, with 11 bases in the middle. The chain's CDR3 is CSASISGTYNEQFF. The DNA for the CDR3 is TGCAGTGCTAGTATTTCGGGAACCTACAATGAGCAGTTCTTC.

The chain recombines TRBV2 with TRBJ1-2; possibly TRBD1 for D (5 bases). The length of the CDR3 is 12 residues. The V end lost 7 bases, the J end lost 3 bases, and 9 bases lay between the germline ends. In germline, CDR1 is SNHLY, CDR2 FYNNEI. CDR3 sequence reads: CASKQGHYGYTF. CDR3 sequence (DNA): TGTGCCAGCAAGCAGGGCCACTATGGCTACACCTTC.

This clone came up a few times. The chain links TRBV4-2 to TRBJ1-2; TRBD1 agrees at 7 bases. The CDR3 spans 16 residues. With 0 bases clipped from V and 4 bases from J, the junction kept 8 bases outside the gene matches. Germline CDR1 and CDR2: LGHNA and YNFKEQ. This CDR3 is CASSQEGVGGPYGYTF. The CDR3 nucleotides read TGTGCCAGCAGCCAAGAGGGTGTAGGGGGCCCCTATGGCTACACCTTC.

The rearrangement joins TRBV4-2 to TRBJ1-3; possible D gene TRBD1, 5 bases. Germline V CDR1 and CDR2: LGHNA, YNFKEQ. The CDR3 extends over 17 amino acids. Between the trimmed V and J ends, which lost 0 bases and 4 bases, there was a span of 16 bases. The CDR3 protein is CASSQDRTGPLGNTIYF. The CDR3 bases are TGTGCCAGCAGCCAAGATCGAACAGGCCCCCTCGGAAACACCATATATTTT.

This clone was counted between two and nine times. This rearrangement joins TRBV11-3 to TRBJ1-1; D uncertain. V was shortened by 6 bases and J by 4 bases, with 21 bases between the two germline ends. The length of the CDR3 is 16 residues. CDR1 is SGHNT and CDR2 is YENEEA in the germline V gene. The CDR3 DNA follows: TGTGCCAGCAGTTGCCGGGGTTGGCCGAATTGCACTGAAGCTTTCTTT. As protein: CASSCRGWPNCTEAFF.

The V call is TRBV18, the J call TRBJ2-2; tentative D call: TRBD1 (5 bases). The CDR3 consists of 17 residues. The V gene lost 1 base and the J gene lost 4 bases, with 16 bases spanning the gap. Germline assignment: CDR1 KGHSH and CDR2 LQKENI. In nucleotides, the CDR3 is TGTGCCAGCTCACCACTGGTTGGGCAGGGAAGCACCGGGGAGCTGTTTTTT. This encodes CASSPLVGQGSTGELFF.

The V call is TRBV7-9, the J call TRBJ2-3; D is possibly TRBD2 (5 bases). The germline V gene has CDR1 SEHNR and CDR2 FQNEAQ (reference sequence). The CDR3 length is 17 residues. V gave up 0 bases and J gave up 2 bases, with 15 bases separating them. CDR3 sequence: CASSLAQRAQSTDTQYF. The CDR3, as DNA: TGTGCCAGCAGCTTAGCGCAGAGGGCCCAGTCCACAGATACGCAGTATTTT.

J is TRBJ1-5 and V is TRBV6-1, with a tentative D call TRBD1 (6 bases). V gave up 2 bases and J gave up 4 bases, with 12 bases separating them. The CDR3 covers 15 residues. Germline lookup yields CDR1 MNHNS and CDR2 SASEGT. CDR3 residues: CASSERDTVNQPQHF. In DNA, the CDR3 is TGTGCCAGCAGTGAAAGGGACACGGTAAATCAGCCCCAGCATTTT.

The chain combines TRBV28 with TRBJ1-4; D unclear. The length of the CDR3 is 12 residues. In germline, CDR1 is MDHEN, CDR2 SYDVKM. V shed 4 bases and J shed 7 bases, with 7 bases lying between them. CDR3 residues: CASSSGPEKLFF. In nucleotides, the CDR3 is TGTGCCAGCAGTTCTGGCCCTGAAAAACTGTTTTTT.

The rearrangement links TRBV16 to TRBJ2-7, with 9 bases identical to TRBD1. V was clipped by 0 bases and J by 3 bases; unmatched bases: 6. Germline V lookup: CDR1 KGHSY, CDR2 FQNENV. This CDR3 spans 16 amino acids. CDR3 DNA sequence: TGTGCCAGCAGCCAATCGGACGGGACAGGGTTCTACGAGCAGTACTTC. Its translation is CASSQSDGTGFYEQYF.

The CDR3 region has the DNA TGTGCCAGTAGTAATGCGGGGGGAACTAATGAAAAACTGTTTTTT. It specifies CASSNAGGTNEKLFF. V is TRBV19 and J is TRBJ1-4; TRBD1 is a possible D gene (5 bases). The CDR3 totals 15 residues. Germline CDR1 LNHDA, CDR2 SQIVND (reference sequence). V was pared by 4 bases and J by 1 base, with 10 bases between.

This rearrangement joins TRBV5-1 to TRBJ1-1, with D tentatively TRBD1 (5 bases). CDR1 is SGHRS and CDR2 is YFSETQ in the germline V gene. Trimming took off 4 bases at V and 1 base at J, with 17 bases between the two ends. The CDR3 is 16 residues long. This chain's CDR3 is CASSPRTTRPNTEAFF. In nucleotides, the CDR3 is TGCGCCAGCAGCCCTCGGACAACTCGTCCGAACACTGAAGCTTTCTTT.

This clone has more than one count but fewer than ten. The chain couples TRBV3-1 (or the pseudogene TRBV3-2) to TRBJ1-2; D unclear. CDR1 is LGHDT and CDR2 is YNNKEL in the germline V gene (reference sequence). The V gene lost 0 bases and the J gene lost 8 bases, with 10 bases spanning the gap. The CDR3 totals 13 residues. CDR3 in DNA: TGTGCCAGCAGCCAAGAACCCAGGATGGGCTACACCTTC. Protein sequence: CASSQEPRMGYTF.

The chain links TRBV9 to TRBJ2-2; 10 positions agree with TRBD1. Germline-derived CDR1 and CDR2 are SGDLS and YYNGEE. V lost 0 bases, J lost 3 bases, and 8 bases stayed unmatched. The CDR3 totals 18 residues. The CDR3 spells CASSVGTGQGIDTGELFF. CDR3 bases: TGTGCCAGCAGCGTAGGGACGGGACAGGGGATCGACACCGGGGAGCTGTTTTTT.

The genes are TRBV27 and TRBJ1-4, with a weak D call TRBD1 (5 bases). This CDR3 has 12 residues. Trimming shortened V by 6 bases and J by 10 bases, and 12 bases separated the two germline ends. Germline CDR1 is MNHEY and CDR2 is SMNVEV (reference sequence). CDR3 region: CASRTYGGKLFF. Written as DNA, the CDR3 is TGTGCCAGCAGAACCTACGGGGGAAAACTGTTTTTT.

This chain connects TRBV6-5 to TRBJ1-2; possible D gene TRBD1, 6 bases. This CDR3 region has 13 residues. Deletions cut 7 bases from V and 3 bases from J, with 12 bases between. Per germline, CDR1 MNHEY and CDR2 SVGAGI. CDR3 coding DNA: TGTGCCAGCACCCCTTCAGGGGACTATGGCTACACCTTC. Translation: CASTPSGDYGYTF.